This TCR beta chain stems from a study of cytomegalovirus exposure and HLA in healthy donors. Study-wide background: There were 85 million or so unique TCRs (from HLA-typed donors) in an early data release.

Primers for the PCR totalled 60 Vbeta and 13 Jbeta. Produced via immunoSEQ multiplex PCR; TCRdb's table is partial and in-frame only. Among 95,000 to 100,000 clones, about 85% were seen once, and the ten largest hold around 3.9%. As concerns this clone: Antigen: not known.

The CDR3 totals 17 residues. The germline V gene has CDR1 MNHEY and CDR2 SMNVEV (reference sequence). V shed 6 bases, J shed 1 base, and the junction held 9 bases outside the gene matches. Study observations and caveats: Many donors carried some public TCRs, although rarity characterized most TCR sequences.

Sequencing was performed on PBMCs. V is TRBV27 and J is TRBJ2-3; 11 nucleotides line up with TRBD2. This sequence was found in a man aged 25 to 45 in good health and CMV-seronegative. The CDR3 sequence is CASSAGTSGFGTDTQYF. As DNA, the CDR3 is TGTGCCAGCAGCGCTGGGACTAGCGGCTTTGGCACAGATACGCAGTATTTT.